This TCR beta chain is drawn from a study of blood T cell repertoires in COVID-19. Study information: Samples taken during acute and convalescent COVID-19 were collected in the United States, Italy and Spain. T cells, B-cell-depleted T cells, or PBMCs provided the cDNA or gDNA that served as material.

In the original workflow: Estimated nucleated cell counts came from reference gene primer amplification. Sequenced by immunoSEQ multiplex PCR; TCRdb stores in-frame clones only, minus some. V and J calls and clone size are copied from that table; D and trimming were computed from the DNA. The table records some 200,000 clones, roughly 88% of them present only once. The germline V gene encodes CDR1 SNHLY and CDR2 FYNNEI. V shed 6 bases and J 2 bases; nucleotides not matched to a gene: 4. The CDR3 extends over 14 amino acids. Sample: peripheral blood. The chain has TRBV2 and TRBJ1-5; TRBD1 aligns across 7 bases. This clonotype was obtained from a man aged 18 to 30 with active or convalescent COVID-19. CDR3 amino acids: CASSVTGGNQPQHF. The CDR3 nucleotides read TGTGCCAGCAGCGTTACAGGGGGCAATCAGCCCCAGCATTTT. Based on the CDR3 plus reference TRBV2 and TRBJ1-5, the full variable domain is EPEVTQTPSHQVTQMGQEVILRCVPISNHLYFYWYRQILGQKVEFLVSFYNNEISEKSEIFDDQFSVERPDGSNFTLKIRSTKLEDSAMYFCASSVTGGNQPQHFGDGTRLSIL.